This entry lists 3 T cell receptor beta chains sequenced from one sample in a study of technical replicates of blood from a handful of donors. Using immunoSEQ multiplex PCR, the repertoire was profiled, and TCRdb retains in-frame clones only, with some absent. This table holds about 15,000 clones, 85% to 90% found once. Sequencing input: PBMCs. The receptors were sampled from a human donor in good health.

This chain joins TRBV10-1 and TRBJ2-1, with 8 bases fitting TRBD2. The length of the CDR3 is 13 residues. V lost 6 bases and J lost 8; bases outside the gene matches: 6. Germline assignment: CDR1 WNHNN and CDR2 SYGVQD (reference sequence). CDR3 residues: CASSGRALDEQFF. CDR3 in DNA: TGCGCCAGCAGCGGGAGGGCCCTGGATGAGCAGTTCTTC.

The chain combines TRBV28 with TRBJ1-2; 12 nucleotides align to TRBD1. The CDR3 length is 14 residues. The trim removed 7 bases at V and 4 bases at J, leaving 4 bases unmatched. Per germline, CDR1 MDHEN and CDR2 SYDVKM. The CDR3 sequence: CASTKGQGAYGYTF. The CDR3 DNA reads as TGTGCCAGCACCAAGGGACAGGGGGCCTATGGCTACACCTTC.

This clone was detected only a few times. The V gene is TRBV19, the J gene TRBJ2-2; a weak D match, TRBD2 (5 bases). Trimming pared 3 bases from V and 0 bases from J, leaving 8 bases between. The CDR3 is made up of 15 amino acids. The germline gives CDR1 LNHDA, CDR2 SQIVND (reference sequence). In DNA, the CDR3 is TGTGCCAGTAGTATTGAGGGTTCGAACACCGGGGAGCTGTTTTTT. Its translation is CASSIEGSNTGELFF.